Below, 7 T cell receptor beta chains from the same sample are listed, as sequenced in a study of OX40 agonist ivuxolimab in advanced cancers. Clones were read by immunoSEQ multiplex PCR, and TCRdb kept only the in-frame ones, dropping some. This sample has over 70,000 clones, with 80% to 90% found just once. Sequences were derived from CD4+ or CD8+ T cells sorted from blood, sampled in a trial of the OX40 agonist ivuxolimab. These receptors all come from an adult with an advanced solid tumor such as melanoma, head and neck, liver or kidney cancer.

The chain carries TRBV7-9 and TRBJ2-3; 9 nucleotides line up with TRBD1. The CDR3 has 16 residues. Losses at the gene ends were 2 bases for V and 6 bases for J; bases not matched to a gene: 9. Germline V lookup: CDR1 SEHNR, CDR2 FQNEAQ (reference sequence). DNA of the CDR3: TGTGCCAGCAGCTTACCCACGGACAGGGGCCGGGATACGCAGTATTTT. It is translated as CASSLPTDRGRDTQYF.

This sequence joins TRBV7-2 and TRBJ2-7, with D possibly matching TRBD1 (5 bases). Germline CDR1 and CDR2: SGHTA and FQGNSA. The CDR3 contains 15 residues. V was shortened by 1 base and J by 2 bases, with 12 bases between the two germline ends. The CDR3 DNA reads as TGTGCCAGCAGCTTAGTGTGGGGCAGAGCCTACGAGCAGTACTTC. It encodes CASSLVWGRAYEQYF.

This clone appeared once. This chain links TRBV11-3 with TRBJ1-5, with 10 bases identical to TRBD1. The germline V gene encodes CDR1 SGHNT and CDR2 YENEEA. CDR3 length: 16 residues. V gave up 5 bases and J gave up 1 base; unmatched junction bases: 5. The CDR3 region is CASSPRQGASNQPQHF. The CDR3, as DNA: TGTGCCAGCAGCCCCCGACAGGGGGCAAGCAATCAGCCCCAGCATTTT.

The chain links TRBV4-1 to TRBJ2-7, with 8 bases fitting TRBD1. Germline values: CDR1 MGHRA, CDR2 YSYEKL. The CDR3 loop spans 14 amino acids. V lost 2 bases and J lost 3; bases outside the gene matches: 3. The DNA of the CDR3 is TGCGCCAGCAGCCAAACAACAGGGGGCTACGAGCAGTACTTC. Translated, it gives CASSQTTGGYEQYF.

This sequence joins TRBV27 and TRBJ2-7, with D possibly being TRBD1 (7 bases). There are 11 residues in the CDR3. V was cut by 7 bases and J by 5 bases, with 9 bases left in between. CDR1 MNHEY and CDR2 SMNVEV come from the germline V gene (reference sequence). The CDR3 region is CASTGGNEQYF. In DNA, the CDR3 is TGTGCCAGCACAGGGGGGAACGAGCAGTACTTC.

The chain recombines TRBV15 with TRBJ2-7; D is unclear. In germline, CDR1 is LNHNV, CDR2 YYDKDF (reference sequence). V was pared by 8 bases and J by 3 bases, with 14 bases between. The CDR3 is 13 amino acids. The CDR3 DNA follows: TGTGCCACCCAGCTCAGGCAGAGCTACGAGCAGTACTTC. Protein product: CATQLRQSYEQYF.

The genes are TRBV2 and TRBJ2-7; a weak D match, TRBD1 (5 bases). Looked up from germline, CDR1 is SNHLY and CDR2 is FYNNEI. The CDR3 runs to 15 residues. V was trimmed by 0 bases and J by 3 bases, leaving 12 bases between them. CDR3 protein: CASSEATIDSYEQYF. The CDR3 DNA reads as TGTGCCAGCAGTGAAGCGACAATCGACAGCTACGAGCAGTACTTC.